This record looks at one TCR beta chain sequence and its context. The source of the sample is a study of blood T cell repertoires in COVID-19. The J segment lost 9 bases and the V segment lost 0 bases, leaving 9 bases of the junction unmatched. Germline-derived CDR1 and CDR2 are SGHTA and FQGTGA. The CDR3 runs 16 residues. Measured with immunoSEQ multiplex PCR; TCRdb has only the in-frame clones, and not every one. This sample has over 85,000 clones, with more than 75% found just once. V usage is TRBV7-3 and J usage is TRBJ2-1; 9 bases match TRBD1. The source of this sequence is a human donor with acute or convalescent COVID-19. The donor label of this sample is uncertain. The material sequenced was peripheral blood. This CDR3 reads CASSLTSLGQGIEQFF. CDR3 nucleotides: TGTGCCAGCAGCTTAACCTCGTTGGGACAGGGAATTGAGCAGTTCTTC.